The subject of this entry is one T cell receptor beta chain. Only in-frame clones appear in the TCRdb table, and some are missing; sequencing was by immunoSEQ multiplex PCR. The table has some 190,000 clones, roughly 80% seen once. Germline lookup yields CDR1 KGHSH and CDR2 LQKENI. V lost 0 bases to trimming and J lost 7 bases; unmatched junction nucleotides: 7. CDR3 length: 16 residues. This specimen comes from a study of blood T cell repertoires in COVID-19. On the study more broadly: T cells, B-cell-depleted T cells, or PBMCs provided the cDNA or gDNA that served as material.

Two negative PCRs, clearance, or symptom resolution were required of recovered Cohort 3 donors. The chain couples TRBV18 to TRBJ2-1, with 9 bases matching TRBD2. This receptor was taken from a woman under 40 who had recovered from COVID-19. The sequencing input was PBMCs or T cells enriched from blood (not recorded which). This chain's CDR3 is CASSPPPSGIPNEQFF. The CDR3 nucleotides are TGTGCCAGCTCACCACCGCCTAGCGGGATTCCTAATGAGCAGTTCTTC.